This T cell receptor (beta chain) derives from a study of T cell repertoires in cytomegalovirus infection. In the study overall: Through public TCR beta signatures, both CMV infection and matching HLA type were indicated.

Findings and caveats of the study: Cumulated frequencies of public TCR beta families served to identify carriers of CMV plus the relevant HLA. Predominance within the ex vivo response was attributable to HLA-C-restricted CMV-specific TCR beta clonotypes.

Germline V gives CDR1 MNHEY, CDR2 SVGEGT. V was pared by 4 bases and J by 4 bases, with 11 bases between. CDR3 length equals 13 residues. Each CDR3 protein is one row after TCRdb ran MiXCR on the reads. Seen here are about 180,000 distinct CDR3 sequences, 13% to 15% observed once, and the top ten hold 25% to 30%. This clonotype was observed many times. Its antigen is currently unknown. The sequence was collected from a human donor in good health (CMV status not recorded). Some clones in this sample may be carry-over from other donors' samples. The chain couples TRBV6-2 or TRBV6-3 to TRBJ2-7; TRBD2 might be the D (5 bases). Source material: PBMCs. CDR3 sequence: CASSSGDQYEQYF. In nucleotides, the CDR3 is TGTGCCAGCAGTTCCGGGGATCAGTACGAGCAGTACTTC.